This T cell receptor beta chain was identified in a study of T cells in Graves' hyperthyroidism and ophthalmopathy. Overall study: Peripheral blood specimens were obtained at initial diagnosis, prior to any treatment.

Subjects with ophthalmopathy showed a Clinical Activity Score no lower than 3, a NOSPECS grade no lower than 4, and a duration shorter than 3 months. Patients with uncontrolled infections, other autoimmune diseases, pregnancy or lactation were excluded. The V end lost 4 bases, the J end lost 9 bases, and 16 bases lay between the germline ends. Germline V lookup: CDR1 DFQATT, CDR2 SNEGSKA (reference sequence). The CDR3 length is 13 residues. Points from the study as a whole: Model output signaled ophthalmopathy a median approximately 6.2 months ahead of onset.

The TCR beta CDR3 regions underwent amplification using RNA transcripts as the source. TCR CDR3 underwent first-round RT-PCR with the HTBI primer set. TCRdb recomputed calls from the multiplex PCR reads with MiXCR, one row per CDR3 protein. The table records 250,000 to 350,000 distinct CDR3 sequences, about 18% of them present only once. This clonotype occurred a few times. The antigen is unknown. Sequencing was done on a sample of blood. The chain couples TRBV20-1 to TRBJ2-1; tentatively, D is TRBD1 (6 bases). The sequence was obtained from a woman aged 55 to 70 with Graves' ophthalmopathy. The CDR3 region has the DNA TGCAGTGCTACCCGAACAGGGAAGGGTGAGCAGTTCTTC. Its translation is CSATRTGKGEQFF.